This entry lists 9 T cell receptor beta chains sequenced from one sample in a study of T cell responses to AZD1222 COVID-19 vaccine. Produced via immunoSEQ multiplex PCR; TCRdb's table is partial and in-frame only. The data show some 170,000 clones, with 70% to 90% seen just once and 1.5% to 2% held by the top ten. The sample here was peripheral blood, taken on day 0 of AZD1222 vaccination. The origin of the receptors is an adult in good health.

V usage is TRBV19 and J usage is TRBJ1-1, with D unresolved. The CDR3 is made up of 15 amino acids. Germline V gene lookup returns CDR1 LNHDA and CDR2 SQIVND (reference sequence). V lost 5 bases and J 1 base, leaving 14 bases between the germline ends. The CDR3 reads CASSHSTRKNTEAFF. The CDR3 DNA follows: TGTGCCAGTAGTCATTCGACAAGAAAGAACACTGAAGCTTTCTTT.

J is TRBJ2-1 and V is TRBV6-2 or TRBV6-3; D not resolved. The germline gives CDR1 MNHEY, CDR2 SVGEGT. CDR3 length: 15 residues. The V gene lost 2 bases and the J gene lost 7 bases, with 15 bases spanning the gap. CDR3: CASSYPPVTRNEQFF. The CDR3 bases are TGTGCCAGCAGTTACCCCCCCGTCACTCGGAATGAGCAGTTCTTC.

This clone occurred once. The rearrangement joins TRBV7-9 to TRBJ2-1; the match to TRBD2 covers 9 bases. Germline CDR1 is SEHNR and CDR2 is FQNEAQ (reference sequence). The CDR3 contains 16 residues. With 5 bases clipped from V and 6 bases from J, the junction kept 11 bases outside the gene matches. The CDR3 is CASSRTLAGVPNEQFF. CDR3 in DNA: TGTGCCAGCAGCCGCACCTTAGCGGGAGTACCCAATGAGCAGTTCTTC.

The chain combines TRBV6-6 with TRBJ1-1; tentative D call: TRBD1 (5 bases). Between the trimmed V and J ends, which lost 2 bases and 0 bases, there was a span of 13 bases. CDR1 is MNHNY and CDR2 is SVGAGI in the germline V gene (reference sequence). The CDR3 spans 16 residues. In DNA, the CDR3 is TGTGCCAGCAGTTACGCGCAGGGAGTAATGAACACTGAAGCTTTCTTT. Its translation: CASSYAQGVMNTEAFF.

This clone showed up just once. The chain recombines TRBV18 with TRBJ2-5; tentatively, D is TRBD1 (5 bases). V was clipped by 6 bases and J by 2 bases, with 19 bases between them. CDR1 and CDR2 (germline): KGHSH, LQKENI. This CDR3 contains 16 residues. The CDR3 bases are TGTGCCAGCTCGCCTCTTACGGCAGGGATTCAAGAGACCCAGTACTTC. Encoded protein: CASSPLTAGIQETQYF.

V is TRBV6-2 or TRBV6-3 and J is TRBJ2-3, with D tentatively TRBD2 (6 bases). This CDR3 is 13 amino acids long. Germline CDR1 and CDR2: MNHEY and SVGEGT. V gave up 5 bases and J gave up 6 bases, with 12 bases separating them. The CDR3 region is CASSLRLVDTQYF. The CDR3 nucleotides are TGTGCCAGCAGTCTCCGACTAGTTGATACGCAGTATTTT.

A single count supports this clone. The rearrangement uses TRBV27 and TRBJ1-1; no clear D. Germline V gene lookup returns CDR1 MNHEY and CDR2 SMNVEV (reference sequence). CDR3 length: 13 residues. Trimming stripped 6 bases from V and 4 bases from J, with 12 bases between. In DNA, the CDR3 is TGTGCCAGCAGCCCGTTATTGGCCACTGAAGCTTTCTTT. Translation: CASSPLLATEAFF.

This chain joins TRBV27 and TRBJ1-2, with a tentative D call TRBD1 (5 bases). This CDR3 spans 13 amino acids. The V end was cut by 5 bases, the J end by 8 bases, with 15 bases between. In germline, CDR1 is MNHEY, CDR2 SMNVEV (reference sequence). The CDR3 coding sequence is TGTGCCAGCAGTCTGGGAGGGGTTGGCGGCTACACCTTC. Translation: CASSLGGVGGYTF.

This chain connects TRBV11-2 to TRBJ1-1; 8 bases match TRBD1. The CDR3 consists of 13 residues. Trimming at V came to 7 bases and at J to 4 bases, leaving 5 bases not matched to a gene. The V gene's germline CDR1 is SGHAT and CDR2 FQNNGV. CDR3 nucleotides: TGTGCCAGCACGGGACAGGTAGTCACTGAAGCTTTCTTT. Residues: CASTGQVVTEAFF.